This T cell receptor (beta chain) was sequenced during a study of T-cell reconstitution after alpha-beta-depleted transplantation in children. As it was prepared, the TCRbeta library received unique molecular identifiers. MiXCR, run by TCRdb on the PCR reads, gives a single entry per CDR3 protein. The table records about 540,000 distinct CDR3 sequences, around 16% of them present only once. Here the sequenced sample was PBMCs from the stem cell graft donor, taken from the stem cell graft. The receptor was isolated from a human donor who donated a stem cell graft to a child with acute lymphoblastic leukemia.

The CDR3 protein is CSARGTSGRDNEQFF. The CDR3 DNA follows: TGCAGTGCTAGAGGAACTAGCGGGAGGGACAATGAGCAGTTCTTC. The chain uses TRBV20-1 and TRBJ2-1; 13 positions agree with TRBD2. The V and J ends lost 1 base and 5 bases, in that order; junction bases with no gene match: 2. CDR1 and CDR2 (germline): DFQATT, SNEGSKA (reference sequence). CDR3 size: 15 residues.